The 27 T cell receptor beta chains presented below share a single source sample, sequenced in a study of response to subunit inactivated influenza vaccine. TCRdb re-called the RT-PCR reads through MiXCR, storing one row per CDR3 protein. This sample has 450,000 to 600,000 distinct CDR3 sequences, with about 17% found just once. Material: CD4+ T cells sorted from PBMCs, obtained less than 30 months after vaccination. All receptors come from a man aged 50-75 years who received an inactivated influenza vaccine.

This clonotype has only a few counts. V is TRBV19 and J is TRBJ1-2; D is unresolved. Germline V gene data show CDR1 as LNHDA and CDR2 as SQIVND (reference sequence). This CDR3 contains 13 residues. Trimming left V 8 bases short and J 2 bases short, with 12 bases between. This CDR3 reads CASVEGLNYGYTF. The CDR3 nucleotides are TGTGCCAGTGTTGAAGGCCTAAACTATGGCTACACCTTC.

The rearrangement uses TRBV2 and TRBJ2-5; D unresolved. Trimming stripped 3 bases from V and 5 bases from J, with 4 bases between. The CDR3 covers 11 residues. CDR1 and CDR2 (germline): SNHLY, FYNNEI. The DNA for the CDR3 is TGTGCCAGCAGTGATTTTGAGACCCAGTACTTC. Translating gives CASSDFETQYF.

This clonotype was recorded a few times. The chain recombines TRBV20-1 with TRBJ1-6; D remains ambiguous. The germline gives CDR1 DFQATT, CDR2 SNEGSKA (reference sequence). This CDR3 is 15 amino acids long. Trimming took 4 bases from V and 1 from J, leaving 11 bases between them. CDR3 DNA: TGCAGTGCTACCCCCGGGCAGTCCTATAATTCACCCCTCCACTTT. It codes for CSATPGQSYNSPLHF.

This clonotype was observed a few times. The chain recombines TRBV7-6 with TRBJ1-4, with TRBD1 as a possible D gene (6 bases). With 5 bases removed from V and 1 base from J, the gap between germline ends came to 17 bases. In germline, CDR1 is SGHVS, CDR2 FNYEAQ. The CDR3 runs to 17 residues. CDR3 nucleotides: TGTGCCAGCAGCCCAAAACGTACAGGGAAAACTAATGAAAAACTGTTTTTT. Translation gives CASSPKRTGKTNEKLFF.

The V gene is TRBV18, the J gene TRBJ2-1, with 13 bases identical to TRBD2. This CDR3 is built from 16 residues. The germline V gene has CDR1 KGHSH and CDR2 LQKENI. Trimming took 6 bases from V and 7 from J; bases not matched to a gene: 9. The CDR3 coding sequence is TGTGCCAGCTCCCGACAAGGACTAGCGGGGGCGAATGAGCAGTTCTTC. As protein: CASSRQGLAGANEQFF.

This clonotype has only a few counts. Here the CDR3 DNA reads TGCAGTGCTAGGTCGGGGGGGCCTGGTGAGCAGTTCTTC. As protein: CSARSGGPGEQFF. The rearrangement uses TRBV20-1 and TRBJ2-1; 8 nucleotides align to TRBD2. The CDR3 has 13 amino acids. The germline gives CDR1 DFQATT, CDR2 SNEGSKA (reference sequence). V lost 3 bases and J lost 9; bases outside the gene matches: 7.

The V and J genes are TRBV7-2 and TRBJ2-1, with D uncertain. The germline V gene encodes CDR1 SGHTA and CDR2 FQGNSA. V gave up 3 bases and J gave up 3 bases, with 12 bases separating them. This CDR3 is built from 15 residues. The DNA for the CDR3 is TGTGCCAGCAGCTTCAGTCAGTCGCACTACAATGAGCAGTTCTTC. Its translation: CASSFSQSHYNEQFF.

This clonotype was counted at least ten times. The CDR3 DNA sequence: TGCAGTGCTATGACTAGCGGGTCACTCGGGGACCAGTACTTC. It yields the protein CSAMTSGSLGDQYF. V and J are TRBV20-1 and TRBJ2-5; 10 bases are a match to TRBD2. CDR1 DFQATT and CDR2 SNEGSKA come from the germline V gene (reference sequence). The CDR3 is made up of 14 amino acids. Trimming removed 4 bases from V and 10 bases from J; junction bases left unmatched: 12.

This clonotype has only a few counts. This chain uses TRBV3-1 with TRBJ2-2; 8 bases align to TRBD2. Per the germline V gene, CDR1 is LGHDT and CDR2 is YNNKEL (reference sequence). The CDR3 is 15 amino acids. The junction had 3 bases not matched to a gene; V was cut back by 1 base and J by 5 bases. The CDR3 reads CASSQAGGQTGELFF. In DNA, the CDR3 is TGTGCCAGCAGCCAAGCGGGGGGGCAGACCGGGGAGCTGTTTTTT.

This chain connects TRBV6-2 or TRBV6-3 to TRBJ2-1; 8 bases match TRBD2. The germline V gene encodes CDR1 MNHEY and CDR2 SVGEGT. The CDR3 extends over 13 amino acids. J lost 7 bases, V lost 4 bases, and 3 bases had no gene match. CDR3: CASSSGTSNEQFF. CDR3 in DNA: TGTGCCAGCAGTTCCGGGACTAGTAATGAGCAGTTCTTC.

Only a few counts were recorded for this clonotype. The chain combines TRBV29-1 with TRBJ2-3; D is undetermined. Germline CDR1 and CDR2: SQVTM and ANQGSEA. This CDR3 comprises 12 residues. The V and J ends lost 4 bases and 5 bases respectively, with 10 bases between them. The CDR3 DNA reads TGCAGCGTTGTTTCGGAAGGAGATACGCAGTATTTT. Amino acids: CSVVSEGDTQYF.

This clonotype was recorded a few times. V and J are TRBV6-5 and TRBJ1-5, with 9 bases fitting TRBD1. The CDR3 runs to 15 residues. V shed 3 bases, J shed 8 bases, and the junction held 8 bases outside the gene matches. Germline loops: CDR1 MNHEY, CDR2 SVGAGI. CDR3 residues: CASSYSGQGKEPQHF. The CDR3 nucleotides read TGTGCCAGCAGTTATTCTGGACAGGGGAAGGAGCCCCAGCATTTT.

This clonotype has just a few counts. The chain is built from TRBV14 and TRBJ2-1; 9 nucleotides agree with TRBD2. Germline V gene sequence: CDR1 SGHDN, CDR2 FVKESK. Unmatched junction bases numbered 4, after V lost 1 base and J lost 9 bases. The CDR3 is 14 residues long. The CDR3 protein is CASSQGLAGSEQFF. Here the CDR3 DNA reads TGTGCCAGCAGCCAAGGGCTAGCGGGAAGTGAGCAGTTCTTC.

This clonotype has a count of ten or more. This chain's CDR3 is CASSPVTEAYEQYF. CDR3 DNA sequence: TGTGCCAGCTCACCAGTGACAGAAGCCTACGAGCAGTACTTC. V and J are TRBV18 and TRBJ2-7, with TRBD1 as a possible D gene (5 bases). The germline CDR1 and CDR2 sequences are KGHSH and LQKENI. The CDR3 has 14 residues. V was trimmed by 2 bases and J by 2 bases, leaving 10 bases between them.

This clonotype showed up just a few times. The rearrangement uses TRBV2 and TRBJ2-5, with 8 bases lining up with TRBD1. Germline-derived CDR1 and CDR2 are SNHLY and FYNNEI. The J segment lost 3 bases and the V segment lost 6 bases, leaving 9 bases of the junction unmatched. The CDR3 totals 15 residues. The DNA of the CDR3 is TGTGCCAGCAGGGATACCGGGACAGGAGAAGAGACCCAGTACTTC. This translates into CASRDTGTGEETQYF.

This clonotype was detected a few times. The chain is built from TRBV5-1 and TRBJ2-5; D not resolved. The CDR3 totals 14 residues. CDR1 and CDR2 (germline): SGHRS, YFSETQ. V lost 5 bases to trimming and J lost 4 bases, with 15 bases between them. CDR3 coding DNA: TGCGCCAGCAGGCCTGCCGTCCTGAGAGAGACCCAGTACTTC. This gives the protein CASRPAVLRETQYF.

The J gene is TRBJ1-4, the V gene TRBV6-5; D is unclear. The CDR3 covers 15 residues. The V end was cut by 3 bases, the J end by 8 bases, with 16 bases between. Germline-derived CDR1 and CDR2 are MNHEY and SVGAGI. The CDR3 sequence: CASSYSRPSDEKLFF. The CDR3, as DNA: TGTGCCAGCAGTTATTCTCGCCCCTCTGACGAAAAACTGTTTTTT.

The chain has TRBV6-2 or TRBV6-3 and TRBJ1-4; no clear D. Deletions cut 2 bases from V and 8 bases from J, with 12 bases between. The CDR3 is 14 amino acids. Germline CDR1 and CDR2: MNHEY and SVGEGT. CDR3: CASSYDRLWEKLFF. The CDR3 DNA sequence: TGTGCCAGCAGTTACGACCGGCTATGGGAAAAACTGTTTTTT.

Ten or more counts support this clonotype. The chain employs TRBV7-2 and TRBJ2-7; D unclear. V was trimmed by 3 bases and J by 7 bases, leaving 13 bases between them. This CDR3 region has 13 residues. Germline V gene data show CDR1 as SGHTA and CDR2 as FQGNSA. The CDR3 DNA reads TGTGCCAGCAGCTTGGGTTGGGCCGGGGAGCAGTACTTC. This gives the protein CASSLGWAGEQYF.

This clonotype has more than one count but fewer than ten. The gene calls are TRBV28 and TRBJ2-7, with TRBD2 identical over 14 bases. V was clipped by 9 bases and J by 5 bases; unmatched bases: 15. Germline V lookup: CDR1 MDHEN, CDR2 SYDVKM. This CDR3 contains 17 residues. The chain's CDR3 is CASGVLGTSGSFHEQYF. The CDR3, as DNA: TGTGCCAGTGGCGTCCTCGGGACTAGCGGGAGTTTCCACGAGCAGTACTTC.

J is TRBJ2-1 and V is TRBV15; possibly TRBD2 for D (5 bases). V lost 6 bases and J lost 3, with 9 bases in between. The CDR3 consists of 13 residues. The germline V gene has CDR1 LNHNV and CDR2 YYDKDF (reference sequence). The CDR3 sequence: CATRKDYYNEQFF. CDR3 bases: TGTGCCACCAGGAAAGACTACTACAATGAGCAGTTCTTC.

This chain uses TRBV10-2 with TRBJ1-1; 7 bases are shared with TRBD1. This CDR3 contains 14 residues. Germline CDR1 is WSHSY and CDR2 is SAAADI. V lost 6 bases to trimming and J lost 4 bases; unmatched junction nucleotides: 8. The CDR3 nucleotides read TGCGCCAGCAGCGAACAGGGGTATGGCACTGAAGCTTTCTTT. Encoded protein: CASSEQGYGTEAFF.

The chain uses TRBV20-1 and TRBJ2-6; D call uncertain. Germline V gene sequence: CDR1 DFQATT, CDR2 SNEGSKA (reference sequence). The V gene lost 3 bases and the J gene lost 9 bases, with 6 bases spanning the gap. The CDR3 sequence is 11 residues long. The CDR3: CSASRVNVLTF. CDR3 DNA: TGCAGTGCTAGCCGGGTCAACGTCCTGACTTTC.

This clonotype has ten or more counts. The rearrangement uses TRBV10-3 and TRBJ2-5, with 7 bases aligning to TRBD1. This CDR3 comprises 12 residues. Germline V gene sequence: CDR1 ENHRY, CDR2 SYGVKD. Trimming at V came to 6 bases and at J to 3 bases, leaving 1 base not matched to a gene. CDR3 amino acids: CAISTGEETQYF. CDR3 nucleotide sequence: TGTGCCATCAGCACAGGGGAAGAGACCCAGTACTTC.

This sequence joins TRBV7-2 and TRBJ2-7; tentative D call: TRBD2 (7 bases). Germline-derived CDR1 and CDR2 are SGHTA and FQGNSA. V dropped 2 bases and J dropped 6 bases, with 8 bases sitting between them. The CDR3 has 12 residues. The CDR3 sequence is CASSLRGAEQYF. CDR3 sequence (DNA): TGTGCCAGCAGCTTACGGGGGGCCGAGCAGTACTTC.

The rearrangement uses TRBV5-6 and TRBJ2-5, with TRBD2 matching 7 bases. This CDR3 is built from 17 residues. Germline CDR1 SGHDT, CDR2 YYEEEE. Unmatched junction bases numbered 17, after V lost 4 bases and J lost 5 bases. The CDR3 bases are TGTGCCAGCAGCCCTCCTTATGGGCGGGAGTGCCGCGAGACCCAGTACTTC. Amino acids: CASSPPYGRECRETQYF.

This chain uses TRBV6-2 or TRBV6-3 with TRBJ1-3; D remains ambiguous. V gave up 0 bases and J gave up 0 bases, with 9 bases separating them. The CDR3 contains 16 residues. The germline V gene encodes CDR1 MNHEY and CDR2 SVGEGT. In nucleotides, the CDR3 is TGTGCCAGCAGTTACTCGGACGGAAGCTCTGGAAACACCATATATTTT. This translates into CASSYSDGSSGNTIYF.